The clone carrying this T cell receptor beta chain has just one count. This entry comes from a study of blood T cell repertoires in COVID-19. About the research overall: The United States, Italy and Spain were the sources of the acute and convalescent COVID-19 samples. The analysed material was cDNA or gDNA that came from T cells, B-cell-depleted T cells, or PBMCs.

In germline, CDR1 is LNHDA, CDR2 SQIVND (reference sequence). The CDR3 spans 14 residues. Trimming took off 0 bases at V and 2 bases at J, with 7 bases between the two ends. Per the authors' pipeline: Amplification with reference gene primers provided the estimates of nucleated cell counts. The assay was immunoSEQ multiplex PCR, and TCRdb's table has in-frame clones only and misses some. V and J calls plus clone size are reproduced from that table; the DNA served to infer D and trimming. This table has some 160,000 clones, roughly 90% appearing once. The chain has TRBV19 and TRBJ1-2; D gene uncertain. This receptor was obtained from a man in his late teens or twenties with acute or convalescent COVID-19. The sample consisted of peripheral blood. DNA for the CDR3: TGTGCCAGTAGTATAGATGGAGCGAACTATGGCTACACCTTC. It specifies CASSIDGANYGYTF. Full variable domain (missing parts from reference TRBV19 and TRBJ1-2): DGGITQSPKYLFRKEGQNVTLSCEQNLNHDAMYWYRQDPGQGLRLIYYSQIVNDFQKGDIAEGYSVSREKKESFPLTVTSAQKNPTAFYLCASSIDGANYGYTFGSGTRLTVV.